This T cell receptor (beta chain) was identified during a study of blood T cell repertoires in COVID-19. Overall study: Donors in the United States, Italy and Spain gave samples during acute or convalescent COVID-19.

Libraries were prepared by immunoSEQ multiplex PCR; TCRdb keeps only in-frame clonotypes and omits some of them. The table shows 200,000 to 250,000 clones, with about 90% occurring only once. Germline-derived CDR1 and CDR2 are SNHLY and FYNNEI. The CDR3 covers 15 residues. The trim removed 6 bases at V and 1 base at J, leaving 6 bases unmatched. The chain links TRBV2 to TRBJ2-3; 8 bases are shared with TRBD2. The sample was PBMCs or T cells enriched from blood (not recorded which). This receptor was taken from a man aged 25-45 years who had recovered from COVID-19. For the CDR3, the DNA is TGTGCCAGCAGACCGGACGGGGGGGGCACAGATACGCAGTATTTT. Translating it yields CASRPDGGGTDTQYF.